This TCR beta chain is from a study of somatic mutations in cytotoxic T cells in rheumatoid arthritis. Study details: Flow sorting yielded some V beta antibody-stained T-cell populations at nearly 100% purity, among them V beta1+ cells sequenced for TCRB. Study-wide points: Researchers did not know the antigen targets of the expanded CD8+ clones.

To note about this clone: The antigen remains unidentified.

The CDR3 sequence is 13 residues long. V was trimmed by 7 bases and J by 3 bases, leaving 11 bases between them. Germline V gene sequence: CDR1 SNHLY, CDR2 FYNNEI. TCRdb keeps only in-frame clones here, not all; method: immunoSEQ multiplex PCR. The sample has about 10,000 clones; 60% to 80% are singletons. Sample: CD8+ T cells sorted from blood. The rearrangement links TRBV2 to TRBJ2-3, with D maybe TRBD2 (5 bases). The sequence came from a man in his fifties in good health. Here the CDR3 reads CASNGMGTDTQYF. CDR3 DNA: TGTGCCAGCAACGGGATGGGTACAGATACGCAGTATTTT.